Below are 26 T cell receptor beta chains sequenced from a single sample in a study of Graves' ophthalmopathy and Graves' hyperthyroidism. TCR beta CDR3 regions were amplified from RNA transcripts. After a first-round RT-PCR with HTBI primers, a second-round multiplex PCR was run. TCRdb re-derived calls from the multiplex PCR reads in MiXCR, one entry per CDR3 protein. The sample gives 350,000 to 400,000 distinct CDR3 sequences, roughly 14% of which show up once; 5.5% to 8% is in the top ten. Sequenced sample: peripheral blood. The source of these receptors is a woman younger than 35 with stable Graves' hyperthyroidism.

This clonotype was seen only a few times. This chain joins TRBV19 and TRBJ2-7; the D call may be TRBD1 or TRBD2 (5 bases each). V lost 2 bases and J 2 bases, leaving 13 bases between the germline ends. This CDR3 has 15 amino acids. Germline V gives CDR1 LNHDA, CDR2 SQIVND (reference sequence). CDR3 in amino acids: CASSITPGRTYEQYF. CDR3 nucleotide sequence: TGTGCCAGTAGTATAACCCCGGGACGGACCTACGAGCAGTACTTC.

This clonotype came up many times. The chain has TRBV11-2 and TRBJ2-6; the D gene is possibly TRBD1 (5 bases). V was cut by 0 bases and J by 1 base, with 7 bases left in between. The CDR3 has 16 residues. Germline V gene sequence: CDR1 SGHAT, CDR2 FQNNGV. CDR3 protein: CASSLEGVSGANVLTF. CDR3 DNA: TGTGCCAGCAGCTTAGAAGGGGTTTCTGGGGCCAACGTCCTGACTTTC.

This clonotype was recorded many times. This chain joins TRBV7-2 and TRBJ2-5, with TRBD2 identical over 10 bases. Germline V gene lookup returns CDR1 SGHTA and CDR2 FQGNSA. The CDR3 is made up of 18 amino acids. The J segment lost 2 bases and the V segment lost 0 bases, leaving 9 bases of the junction unmatched. Written as DNA, the CDR3 is TGTGCCAGCAGCTTAGCATTCACTAGCGGGACTTGGCAAGAGACCCAGTACTTC. Translating gives CASSLAFTSGTWQETQYF.

The chain recombines TRBV5-1 with TRBJ2-5; possible D gene TRBD2, 6 bases. The CDR3 is made up of 15 amino acids. Trimming took off 0 bases at V and 0 bases at J, with 9 bases between the two ends. CDR1 SGHRS and CDR2 YFSETQ come from the germline V gene. Here the CDR3 DNA reads TGCGCCAGCAGCTTGGGCGGGGTTTACCAAGAGACCCAGTACTTC. Amino acids: CASSLGGVYQETQYF.

V is TRBV11-2 and J is TRBJ2-5, with 8 bases matching TRBD2. The CDR3 is 15 amino acids. Trimming cost V 4 bases and J 6 bases; bases outside gene matches: 10. Germline CDR1 is SGHAT and CDR2 is FQNNGV. CDR3 loop: CASSSTGGPGKTQYF. CDR3 DNA: TGTGCCAGCAGCTCGACGGGGGGGCCGGGAAAGACCCAGTACTTC.

This clonotype was counted between two and nine times. The J gene is TRBJ1-6, the V gene TRBV6-1; tentative D call: TRBD1 (5 bases). This CDR3 is 16 amino acids long. Germline V lookup: CDR1 MNHNS, CDR2 SASEGT. The V end was cut by 3 bases, the J end by 2 bases, with 11 bases between. For the CDR3, the DNA is TGTGCCAGCAGTGACGCGGGGGTAGCCTATAATTCACCCCTCCACTTT. Amino acids: CASSDAGVAYNSPLHF.

In this sample, this clonotype turned up many times. The rearrangement uses TRBV12-3 or TRBV12-4 and TRBJ2-5; D tentatively fits TRBD1 or TRBD2 (6 bases each). The V gene lost 5 bases and the J gene lost 0 bases, with 13 bases spanning the gap. The CDR3 length is 15 residues. The CDR3 DNA reads as TGTGCCAGCAGTGGAGGGGGGACCCACCAAGAGACCCAGTACTTC. Protein sequence: CASSGGGTHQETQYF.

This clonotype appeared many times. The chain links TRBV6-1 to TRBJ1-2; 7 bases align to TRBD1. The J segment lost 4 bases and the V segment lost 6 bases, leaving 5 bases of the junction unmatched. The CDR3 totals 13 residues. Germline V gives CDR1 MNHNS, CDR2 SASEGT. This chain's CDR3 is CASRPGTVYGYTF. Here the CDR3 DNA reads TGTGCCAGCAGGCCCGGGACAGTCTATGGCTACACCTTC.

This clonotype was observed a few times. A much larger clonotype is one base distant, so this may be a read error. The V and J genes are TRBV6-2 or TRBV6-3 and TRBJ2-5, with 11 nucleotides matching TRBD1. There are 14 residues in the CDR3. Germline V lookup: CDR1 MNHEY, CDR2 SVGEGT. The CDR3 spells CASSGQGAAETKYF. CDR3 nucleotides: TGTGCCAGCAGTGGACAGGGGGCCGCGGAGACCAAGTACTTC.

This clonotype was observed at least ten times. The rearrangement joins TRBV28 to TRBJ2-7; perhaps TRBD1 as D (6 bases). CDR3 length: 14 amino acids. V shed 3 bases and J shed 4 bases, with 13 bases lying between them. Germline loops: CDR1 MDHEN, CDR2 SYDVKM. The CDR3 is CASSFLTGSYEQYF. The CDR3 region has the DNA TGTGCCAGCAGTTTCCTTACAGGGTCGTACGAGCAGTACTTC. The full variable domain, in which reference TRBV28 and TRBJ2-7 provide the parts outside the CDR3, is DVKVTQSSRYLVKRTGEKVFLECVQDMDHENMFWYRQDPGLGLRLIYFSYDVKMKEKGDIPEGYSVSREKKERFSLILESASTNQTSMYLCASSFLTGSYEQYFGPGTRLTVT.

This clonotype occurred many times. The chain's CDR3 is CASRRQGRLGNQPQHF. In DNA form, the CDR3 reads TGTGCCAGCAGGCGACAGGGTAGGTTGGGCAATCAGCCCCAGCATTTT. The chain is built from TRBV6-1 and TRBJ1-5; 7 bases map to TRBD1. Germline CDR1 reads MNHNS; CDR2 reads SASEGT. The CDR3 sequence is 16 residues long. The trim removed 6 bases at V and 2 bases at J, leaving 10 bases unmatched.

The V and J genes are TRBV5-1 and TRBJ1-2, with TRBD1 identical over 8 bases. This CDR3 is built from 17 residues. The V and J ends lost 2 bases and 0 bases, in that order; junction bases with no gene match: 9. Germline V gene sequence: CDR1 SGHRS, CDR2 YFSETQ. The CDR3 nucleotides are TGCGCCAGCAGCTTCGGGACAGGCGCATCCGCTAACTATGGCTACACCTTC. Translated, it gives CASSFGTGASANYGYTF.

This clonotype was counted many times. CDR3 sequence: CASSLTRVTEAFF. In DNA form, the CDR3 reads TGTGCCAGCAGTCTCACCCGGGTGACTGAAGCTTTCTTT. The V call is TRBV12-3 or TRBV12-4, the J call TRBJ1-1; D gene unclear. Trimming took 5 bases from V and 5 from J, leaving 12 bases between them. The CDR3 totals 13 residues.

This chain links TRBV20-1 with TRBJ1-5, with 10 bases matching TRBD1. Germline V gene lookup returns CDR1 DFQATT and CDR2 SNEGSKA (reference sequence). The J segment lost 4 bases and the V segment lost 5 bases, leaving 8 bases of the junction unmatched. This CDR3 is built from 15 residues. The CDR3 loop reads CSAHRDRGYNQPQHF. The CDR3 coding sequence is TGCAGTGCTCACCGGGACAGGGGCTATAATCAGCCCCAGCATTTT.

This chain connects TRBV7-2 to TRBJ2-7; no definite D call. V was clipped by 5 bases and J by 6 bases, with 11 bases between them. CDR1 and CDR2 from the germline V gene are SGHTA and FQGNSA. This CDR3 is built from 12 residues. The DNA of the CDR3 is TGTGCCAGCAGCCAAGAACCGGGCGAGCAGTACTTC. Translated, it gives CASSQEPGEQYF.

In this sample, this clonotype turned up many times. The genes are TRBV27 and TRBJ2-7, with D possibly TRBD2 on 6 matching bases. The CDR3 sequence is 14 residues long. CDR1 and CDR2 (germline): MNHEY, SMNVEV (reference sequence). V was trimmed by 5 bases and J by 6 bases, leaving 17 bases between them. CDR3 residues: CASSLHGDFGEQYF. CDR3 DNA: TGTGCCAGCAGTCTACACGGGGACTTCGGCGAGCAGTACTTC.

The chain uses TRBV14 and TRBJ1-1; TRBD1 is a possible D gene (6 bases). V dropped 4 bases and J dropped 4 bases, with 16 bases sitting between them. Germline values: CDR1 SGHDN, CDR2 FVKESK. The CDR3 is made up of 15 amino acids. The CDR3 protein is CASSPGTFPSTEAFF. CDR3 bases: TGTGCCAGCAGCCCGGGGACATTCCCGAGCACTGAAGCTTTCTTT.

This clonotype showed up many times. This chain connects TRBV7-2 to TRBJ2-7; D is ambiguous. This CDR3 spans 12 amino acids. The V gene lost 2 bases and the J gene lost 2 bases, with 4 bases spanning the gap. Germline V CDR1 and CDR2: SGHTA, FQGNSA. CDR3 nucleotide sequence: TGTGCCAGCAGCTTATATCCCTACGAGCAGTACTTC. As protein: CASSLYPYEQYF.

This clonotype was seen only once. Because it lacks the conserved phenylalanine or tryptophan at the end, this CDR3 is likely a read error. The J gene is TRBJ1-1, the V gene TRBV6-1, with D hard to call. V lost 10 bases and J lost 0, with 12 bases in between. Germline V gene data show CDR1 as MNHNS and CDR2 as SASEGT. CDR3 length: 13 amino acids. The CDR3 loop reads CATAVSLNTEAFV. In DNA form, the CDR3 reads TGTGCCACTGCTGTAAGCTTGAACACTGAAGCTTTCGTT.

The gene calls are TRBV12-3 or TRBV12-4 and TRBJ2-7; 8 bases align to TRBD1. The V and J ends lost 4 bases and 10 bases, in that order; junction bases with no gene match: 3. The CDR3 spans 11 residues. The CDR3 DNA reads as TGTGCCAGCAGTTCAGGGGGCCAACAGTACTTC. Encoded protein: CASSSGGQQYF.

This clonotype was picked up many times. The chain combines TRBV13 with TRBJ2-2; D is perhaps TRBD2 (5 bases). Trimming took 6 bases from V and 4 from J, leaving 12 bases between them. Germline V gene lookup returns CDR1 PRHDT and CDR2 FYEKMQ (reference sequence). This CDR3 is 14 amino acids long. CDR3 in amino acids: CASSRGLGTGELFF. For the CDR3, the DNA is TGTGCCAGCAGTCGCGGGTTAGGCACCGGGGAGCTGTTTTTT.

Remarks on this clonotype: Since no conserved phenylalanine or tryptophan closes the CDR3, a read error is the likely cause. This chain joins TRBV5-1 and TRBJ2-7; D may be TRBD2 (5 bases). The CDR3 is 13 residues long. Germline CDR1 and CDR2: SGHRS and YFSETQ. Trimming took off 2 bases at V and 5 bases at J, with 11 bases between the two ends. CDR3 amino acids: CASSFGEINEQYL. CDR3 bases: TGCGCCAGCAGCTTCGGGGAAATAAACGAGCAGTACCTC.

The sample holds many counts of this clonotype. The genes are TRBV12-3 or TRBV12-4 and TRBJ2-6; 7 nucleotides align to TRBD1. This CDR3 is built from 17 residues. V lost 0 bases, J lost 2 bases, and 4 bases stayed unmatched. CDR3 DNA sequence: TGTGCCAGCAGTTTAGCGATGCAGGGGGCTGGGGCCAACGTCCTGACTTTC. Translating it yields CASSLAMQGAGANVLTF.

This clonotype was recorded at least ten times. The chain uses TRBV5-1 and TRBJ1-2; 9 bases are a match to TRBD1. Losses at the gene ends were 4 bases for V and 8 bases for J; bases not matched to a gene: 9. This CDR3 is 14 amino acids long. Per germline, CDR1 SGHRS and CDR2 YFSETQ. The CDR3 protein is CASSPPTGGGGYTF. CDR3 DNA: TGCGCCAGCAGCCCACCTACAGGGGGCGGCGGCTACACCTTC.

At least ten counts were recorded for this clonotype. J is TRBJ1-6 and V is TRBV9, with a possible D match to TRBD1 (5 bases). V shed 0 bases and J shed 10 bases, with 17 bases lying between them. CDR1 and CDR2 (germline): SGDLS, YYNGEE. The CDR3 loop spans 16 amino acids. CDR3 sequence reads: CASSVAWGGRDSPLHF. DNA of the CDR3: TGTGCCAGCAGCGTAGCTTGGGGGGGAAGGGACTCACCCCTCCACTTT. Combining the CDR3 with reference TRBV9 and TRBJ1-6 gives the whole variable domain DSGVTQTPKHLITATGQRVTLRCSPRSGDLSVYWYQQSLDQGLQFLIQYYNGEERAKGNILERFSAQQFPDLHSELNLSSLELGDSALYFCASSVAWGGRDSPLHFGNGTRLTVT.

This clonotype came up many times. The chain recombines TRBV12-3 or TRBV12-4 with TRBJ2-7; 7 positions match TRBD2. The CDR3 runs to 15 residues. Germline trimming cut 5 bases from V and 4 bases from J; bases unmatched to any gene: 11. The DNA of the CDR3 is TGTGCCAGCAGTCCCCTGGGGGGGGGGATATACGAGCAGTACTTC. It yields the protein CASSPLGGGIYEQYF.